This record concerns one T cell receptor beta chain sequence. This specimen belongs to a study of blood T cell repertoires in COVID-19. Study-wide context: Samples taken during acute and convalescent COVID-19 were collected in the United States, Italy and Spain. T cells, B-cell-depleted T cells, or PBMCs provided the cDNA or gDNA that served as material.

How the authors handled the data: Reference gene primers were amplified, and this amplification served to estimate nucleated cell counts. Repertoires were generated with immunoSEQ multiplex PCR, while TCRdb's copy carries only in-frame clones and drops some. The V and J calls and clone size are taken from that table; D and trimming were inferred from the DNA. Of hundreds of thousands of clones listed, approximately 90% were seen once; the top ten hold approximately 0.66%. The CDR3 is 16 residues long. Germline CDR1 SGHRS, CDR2 YFSETQ. The V gene lost 2 bases and the J gene lost 1 base, with 13 bases spanning the gap.

The TCR originated in a man aged 40-55 years with acute or convalescent COVID-19. The chain joins TRBV5-1 to TRBJ1-5; D is ambiguous. Sequenced input: peripheral blood. The CDR3: CASSLTDKLSNQPQHF. CDR3 bases: TGCGCCAGCAGCTTAACCGATAAGCTAAGCAATCAGCCCCAGCATTTT.